These T cell receptor beta chains were read from a single sample in a study of T cell responses to AZD1222 COVID-19 vaccine. Sequencing used immunoSEQ multiplex PCR; TCRdb keeps in-frame clones, though not all of them. The sample includes 100,000 to 120,000 clones, over 85% of them seen just once. The input for sequencing was peripheral blood, taken 28 days after the second AZD1222 dose. The receptors were gathered from an adult who received the AZD1222 COVID-19 vaccine. CDR3s include the opening cysteine and the closing phenylalanine or tryptophan. D genes are given only for firm matches. Where a row states a size, it is once, few, many or the class of an expanded clone; other rows omit it.

d_call clone_size j_call v_call cdr3_aa cdr3_nt
. . TRBJ1-1 TRBV5-4 CASSFGRAEAFF TGTGCCAGCAGCTTCGGCAGGGCTGAAGCTTTCTTT
. . TRBJ1-5 TRBV28 CASSYSPNQPQHF TGTGCCAGCAGTTACAGTCCCAATCAGCCCCAGCATTTT
. . TRBJ2-1 TRBV5-1 CASSFAGAPYNEQFF TGCGCCAGCAGCTTTGCCGGGGCTCCCTACAATGAGCAGTTCTTC
. once TRBJ2-5 TRBV14 CASSQVQLETQYF TGTGCCAGCAGCCAAGTCCAGCTAGAGACCCAGTACTTC
. . TRBJ1-2 TRBV6-5 CASSSQNYGYTF TGTGCCAGCAGTTCACAGAACTATGGCTACACCTTC
. . TRBJ2-1 TRBV28 CASSVTVSYNEQFF TGTGCCAGCAGTGTGACAGTATCCTACAATGAGCAGTTCTTC
. . TRBJ1-6 TRBV2 CASVVGDDYNSPLHF TGTGCCAGCGTGGTTGGGGACGATTACAATTCACCCCTCCACTTT
. . TRBJ2-1 TRBV11-2 CASSRAGYNEQFF TGTGCCAGCAGCCGTGCCGGATACAATGAGCAGTTCTTC
TRBD1 . TRBJ2-5 TRBV5-1 CASSRGQFEETQYF TGCGCCAGCAGCCGGGGACAGTTTGAAGAGACCCAGTACTTC
TRBD1 . TRBJ2-5 TRBV5-8 CASSSRQGTQETQYF TGTGCCAGCAGCTCCCGACAGGGGACCCAAGAGACCCAGTACTTC
TRBD2 . TRBJ2-5 TRBV11-2 CASSSWKRGKQETQYF TGTGCCAGCAGCTCTTGGAAGCGGGGGAAACAAGAGACCCAGTACTTC
TRBD1 . TRBJ1-2 TRBV29-1 CSARQGARRGYTF TGCAGCGCTCGACAGGGGGCGCGTAGGGGCTACACCTTC
. . TRBJ1-2 TRBV18 CASSPGSSTQDYGYTF TGTGCCAGCTCACCGGGGTCCTCCACCCAGGACTATGGCTACACCTTC
TRBD1 . TRBJ1-4 TRBV2 CASSRDRDNEKLFF TGTGCCAGCAGTCGGGACAGGGATAATGAAAAACTGTTTTTT
TRBD1 . TRBJ1-1 TRBV14 CASSQVDRGRTEAFF TGTGCCAGCAGCCAAGTAGACAGGGGAAGGACTGAAGCTTTCTTT
TRBD1 once TRBJ1-2 TRBV4-2 CASSQAGTTRGQDGYTF TGTGCCAGCAGCCAGGCGGGGACTACCAGGGGGCAAGATGGCTACACCTTC
TRBD1 . TRBJ2-7 TRBV28 CASSRGTGGYEQYF TGTGCCAGCAGTCGGGGGACAGGGGGCTACGAGCAGTACTTC
. . TRBJ2-7 TRBV5-1 CASSLVSTASPYEQYF TGCGCCAGCAGCTTAGTTTCGACGGCTAGCCCCTACGAGCAGTACTTC
TRBD2 . TRBJ2-1 TRBV25-1 CASSEYPGLAGSYNEQFF TGTGCCAGCAGTGAATACCCCGGACTAGCGGGTTCCTACAATGAGCAGTTCTTC
. once TRBJ1-1 TRBV3-1/TRBV3-2 CASSQTNREQGFF TGTGCCAGCAGCCAAACTAACAGGGAACAAGGCTTCTTT
. . TRBJ2-5 TRBV19 CASSFTGGETQYF TGTGCCAGTAGTTTTACCGGGGGAGAGACCCAGTACTTC
TRBD2 . TRBJ2-7 TRBV6-6 CASSFASGMNPTRQYF TGTGCCAGCAGTTTCGCCAGCGGGATGAACCCTACGAGGCAGTACTTC
. . TRBJ1-3 TRBV6-6 CASSPRGGTGNTIYF TGTGCCAGCAGCCCCCGGGGAGGGACTGGAAACACCATATATTTT
. . TRBJ2-2 TRBV10-3 CAISESGGANTGELFF TGTGCCATCAGTGAGTCAGGGGGAGCTAACACCGGGGAGCTGTTTTTT
. once TRBJ2-3 TRBV2 CASRGRDTFTDTQYF TGTGCCAGCAGGGGAAGGGACACATTCACAGATACGCAGTATTTT
. . TRBJ2-7 TRBV27 CASSVLTKFSYEQYF TGTGCCAGCAGCGTACTAACAAAGTTCTCCTACGAGCAGTACTTC
. . TRBJ2-5 TRBV19 CASGRETQYF TGTGCCAGTGGTAGAGAGACCCAGTACTTC
. . TRBJ1-3 TRBV6-1 CASSESLGSGNTIYF TGTGCCAGCAGTGAATCTTTGGGATCTGGAAACACCATATATTTT
. . TRBJ1-4 TRBV5-1 CASSSEGATNEKLFF TGCGCCAGCAGCTCTGAGGGGGCAACTAATGAAAAACTGTTTTTT
. . TRBJ1-1 TRBV25-1 CASSEERESMNTEAFF TGTGCCAGCAGTGAGGAACGGGAGAGCATGAACACTGAAGCTTTCTTT
. . TRBJ2-7 TRBV5-1 CASSSPGEYEQYF TGCGCCAGCAGCTCCCCCGGGGAGTACGAGCAGTACTTC
TRBD2 few TRBJ2-1 TRBV29-1 CSLASGYNEQFF TGCAGCTTGGCTAGCGGATACAATGAGCAGTTCTTC
TRBD1 . TRBJ1-3 TRBV19 CASSGQGTASGNTIYF TGTGCCAGTAGCGGACAGGGGACGGCCTCTGGAAACACCATATATTTT
. . TRBJ2-7 TRBV5-4 CASSVGLYEQYF TGTGCCAGCAGCGTGGGACTTTACGAGCAGTACTTC
TRBD1 . TRBJ1-3 TRBV18 CASSGGTATLSGNTIYF TGTGCCAGCTCAGGAGGGACAGCCACCCTCTCTGGAAACACCATATATTTT
. . TRBJ2-5 TRBV13 CASSLQIGTQYF TGTGCCAGCAGCCTACAAATCGGGACCCAGTACTTC
. . TRBJ1-3 TRBV5-6 CASSLNRPGNTIYF TGTGCCAGCAGCCTCAATCGTCCAGGAAACACCATATATTTT
. . TRBJ2-3 TRBV11-2 CASSLRGSTDTQYF TGTGCCAGCAGCTTACGGGGGAGCACAGATACGCAGTATTTT
. . TRBJ1-2 TRBV29-1 CSVEEVVNYGYTF TGCAGCGTTGAAGAGGTGGTTAACTATGGCTACACCTTC
TRBD2 . TRBJ2-1 TRBV14 CASSVLAGGDEQFF TGTGCCAGCAGCGTACTAGCGGGGGGGGATGAGCAGTTCTTC
. . TRBJ2-3 TRBV10-3 CAISESNIDPTLGYF TGTGCCATCAGTGAGTCAAATATCGACCCGACCTTAGGGTATTTT